The clone carrying this TCR beta chain was recorded many times. MiXCR, applied by TCRdb to the 5' RACE reads, yields one record per CDR3 protein. Of 200,000 or so distinct CDR3 sequences in the sample, 18% are singletons; the top ten hold around 4%. This record comes from a study of CD8 T cells in ankylosing spondylitis. This clonotype was sampled from a male donor aged 10-29 years with ankylosing spondylitis or in good health (not recorded which). The sequenced sample was blood, either unsorted or a sorted T cell fraction (not recorded which).

CDR3 DNA sequence: TGTGCCAGCAGTTTACGGGGGACGGGGAACACTGAAGCTTTCTTT. This codes for CASSLRGTGNTEAFF. This chain uses TRBV12-3 or TRBV12-4 with TRBJ1-1; a weak D match, TRBD1 (5 bases). CDR3 length: 15 amino acids. The V gene lost 2 bases and the J gene lost 1 base, with 11 bases spanning the gap.